This TCR beta chain comes out of a study of T-cell memory formation after mild COVID-19. A single record per CDR3 protein comes from TCRdb applying MiXCR to the 5' RACE reads. The data contain about 400,000 distinct CDR3 sequences, roughly a quarter of them seen just once; the ten biggest clones take up less than 15%. This clonotype came up once. Its target is not known. CDR1 and CDR2 (germline): SQVTM, ANQGSEA. The CDR3 sequence is 12 residues long. Between the trimmed V and J ends, which lost 4 bases and 5 bases, there was a span of 11 bases. General observations from the study: Largely, contracting CD4+ clones fell within CM and EM, and contracting CD8+ clones within EMRA.

Source material: PBMCs or a T cell subset sorted from them (not recorded which). The rearrangement joins TRBV29-1 to TRBJ1-2; D is possibly TRBD1 (6 bases). This sequence was found in an adult woman who had mild COVID-19 (a few samples of this study predate the infection). Cell type and time point are not known. The CDR3 bases are TGCAGCGTTGCTGGGGGCGAATATGGCTACACCTTC. Translating gives CSVAGGEYGYTF.